Shown below are 10 T cell receptor beta chains from a single sample sequenced in a study of cytomegalovirus exposure and HLA in healthy donors. The study ran its PCR with 60 Vbeta and 13 Jbeta primers. The protocol was immunoSEQ multiplex PCR, while the TCRdb copy is restricted to in-frame clones and leaves out a portion. The sample gives about 130,000 clones, approximately 60% of which show up once; less than 2.5% is in the top ten. Source material: PBMCs. The receptors originated from a woman aged 40 to 50 in good health and CMV-seronegative.

The V gene is TRBV7-9, the J gene TRBJ1-1; the D gene is possibly TRBD1 (6 bases). The CDR3 runs 16 residues. Germline V gene lookup returns CDR1 SEHNR and CDR2 FQNEAQ (reference sequence). Trimming took 5 bases from V and 0 from J, leaving 16 bases between them. The CDR3 protein is CASSPLPQGMNTEAFF. CDR3 bases: TGTGCCAGCAGCCCTCTTCCGCAGGGGATGAACACTGAAGCTTTCTTT.

The chain links TRBV7-9 to TRBJ1-2; D may be TRBD1 (6 bases). Germline V gene lookup returns CDR1 SEHNR and CDR2 FQNEAQ (reference sequence). Trimming stripped 3 bases from V and 8 bases from J, with 22 bases between. The CDR3 is made up of 16 amino acids. For the CDR3, the DNA is TGTGCCAGCAGCTTGACAGGTTTAGGAATAATCGGGGGCTACACCTTC. Its translation is CASSLTGLGIIGGYTF.

This rearrangement joins TRBV9 to TRBJ1-4; TRBD1 matches 7 bases. V was clipped by 0 bases and J by 7 bases; unmatched bases: 3. CDR1 is SGDLS and CDR2 is YYNGEE in the germline V gene. The CDR3 spans 14 residues. The CDR3 bases are TGTGCCAGCAGCGTAGGAGGGGACAGTGAAAAACTGTTTTTT. Protein product: CASSVGGDSEKLFF. Full variable domain (missing parts from reference TRBV9 and TRBJ1-4): DSGVTQTPKHLITATGQRVTLRCSPRSGDLSVYWYQQSLDQGLQFLIQYYNGEERAKGNILERFSAQQFPDLHSELNLSSLELGDSALYFCASSVGGDSEKLFFGSGTQLSVL.

The chain employs TRBV19 and TRBJ1-2; TRBD1 might be the D (6 bases). The germline V and J ends were trimmed by 5 bases and 0 bases, with 10 bases remaining between them. CDR1 and CDR2 from the germline V gene are LNHDA and SQIVND (reference sequence). The CDR3 has 14 amino acids. CDR3 sequence: CASSGWDTNYGYTF. CDR3 nucleotide sequence: TGTGCCAGTAGTGGCTGGGACACTAACTATGGCTACACCTTC.

The rearrangement joins TRBV6-1 to TRBJ1-3; 7 bases are shared with TRBD1. The V and J ends lost 7 bases and 4 bases, in that order; junction bases with no gene match: 7. Germline V gene lookup returns CDR1 MNHNS and CDR2 SASEGT. This CDR3 is built from 14 residues. This CDR3 is CASTPARGGNTIYF. The DNA for the CDR3 is TGTGCCAGCACCCCGGCCAGGGGGGGAAACACCATATATTTT.

The CDR3 nucleotides read TGCGCCAGCAGCCAATGGACAGGGGCGTACGAGCAGTACTTC. Translating gives CASSQWTGAYEQYF. J is TRBJ2-7 and V is TRBV4-1; 9 nucleotides align to TRBD1. Losses at the gene ends were 2 bases for V and 4 bases for J; bases not matched to a gene: 3. Germline CDR1 and CDR2: MGHRA and YSYEKL. This CDR3 contains 14 residues.

This clone was seen just once. The CDR3 sequence is CASSSIGGANNEQFF. CDR3 DNA sequence: TGTGCCAGCAGCTCCATCGGGGGGGCTAACAATGAGCAGTTCTTC. V and J are TRBV5-6 and TRBJ2-1, with TRBD2 identical over 8 bases. The J segment lost 5 bases and the V segment lost 3 bases, leaving 7 bases of the junction unmatched. The CDR3 is made up of 15 amino acids. Germline assignment: CDR1 SGHDT and CDR2 YYEEEE.

V usage is TRBV7-6 and J usage is TRBJ1-2, with TRBD1 matching over 9 bases. The germline gives CDR1 SGHVS, CDR2 FNYEAQ. With V trimmed by 4 bases and J by 7 bases, 7 bases remained unmatched. CDR3 size: 14 residues. CDR3 sequence reads: CASSYKTGGSGYTF. For the CDR3, the DNA is TGTGCCAGCAGCTACAAGACAGGGGGAAGTGGCTACACCTTC.

In DNA form, the CDR3 reads TGTGCCAGCAGCTTAGAGGTAGCCCAGGGGGAGCAGTTCTTC. This sequence encodes CASSLEVAQGEQFF. The chain carries TRBV7-2 and TRBJ2-1, with a possible D match to TRBD1 (6 bases). The V gene's germline CDR1 is SGHTA and CDR2 FQGNSA. This CDR3 contains 14 residues. V lost 1 base to trimming and J lost 10 bases, with 14 bases between them.

This sequence joins TRBV16 and TRBJ1-5; no clear D. Germline loops: CDR1 KGHSY, CDR2 FQNENV. This CDR3 region has 14 residues. Deletions cut 4 bases from V and 0 bases from J, with 7 bases between. CDR3 bases: TGTGCCAGCAGCCTCATCCCTAGCAATCAGCCCCAGCATTTT. Translating gives CASSLIPSNQPQHF. The variable domain in full, completed from reference TRBV16 and TRBJ1-5, reads GEEVAQTPKHLVRGEGQKAKLYCAPIKGHSYVFWYQQVLKNEFKFLISFQNENVFDETGMPKERFSAKCLPNSPCSLEIQATKLEDSAVYFCASSLIPSNQPQHFGDGTRLSIL.